The 15 T cell receptor beta chains listed next were all sequenced from one sample in a study of T cell responses to AZD1222 COVID-19 vaccine (dated by TCRdb to the early 2020s). Reading the label with the study, this specimen's time point is: baseline before first vaccination. The library was built by means of the immunoSEQ multiplex PCR assay. The source is immuneACCESS, and TCRdb retained only in-frame sequences with V and J called. Part of the clones is not carried over; for the studies checked, unresolved V genes explain less than half of this, and the remainder is unexplained. Recorded for this sample are about 120,000 clones; about 89% of them occurred a single time. The ten most abundant clones make up 5% to 6% of the sample. The sample consisted of peripheral blood, taken on day 0 of AZD1222 vaccination. All receptors come from an adult in good health.

The genes are TRBV9 and TRBJ2-7; TRBD2 matches at 9 bases. CDR1 is SGDLS, CDR2 YYNGEE, per germline. There are 14 residues in the CDR3. Trimming took 4 bases from V and 3 from J; bases not matched to a gene: 5. This CDR3 reads CASSLQTSGYEQYF. In nucleotides, the CDR3 is TGTGCCAGCAGCCTCCAGACTAGCGGCTACGAGCAGTACTTC.

The chain combines TRBV19 with TRBJ2-5; weak D call: TRBD1 (7 bases). The V gene's germline CDR1 is LNHDA and CDR2 SQIVND (reference sequence). The CDR3 consists of 14 residues. Trimming stripped 7 bases from V and 3 bases from J, with 15 bases between. The CDR3 is CASTVGGTEETQYF. CDR3 bases: TGTGCCAGTACCGTAGGGGGGACAGAAGAGACCCAGTACTTC.

This sequence joins TRBV29-1 and TRBJ1-2, with D perhaps TRBD1 (5 bases). The V end lost 7 bases, the J end lost 3 bases, and 15 bases lay between the germline ends. The CDR3 is 13 amino acids. From germline, CDR1 is SQVTM and CDR2 ANQGSEA. CDR3 amino acids: CSAVPPGHYGYTF. Written as DNA, the CDR3 is TGCAGCGCCGTCCCTCCAGGGCACTATGGCTACACCTTC.

The V and J genes are TRBV19 and TRBJ1-2; 10 bases are a match to TRBD1. Per the germline V gene, CDR1 is LNHDA and CDR2 is SQIVND (reference sequence). The CDR3 sequence is 15 residues long. Trimming took 7 bases from V and 1 from J; bases not matched to a gene: 6. CDR3 sequence reads: CASIRTGGFNYGYTF. Here the CDR3 DNA reads TGTGCCAGTATAAGGACAGGGGGGTTTAACTATGGCTACACCTTC.

This chain connects TRBV7-6 to TRBJ1-5; D is perhaps TRBD1 (5 bases). The CDR3 totals 15 residues. Looked up from germline, CDR1 is SGHVS and CDR2 is FNYEAQ. Trimming removed 1 base at V and 3 bases at J, with 10 bases between. This CDR3 reads CASSLEGATNQPQHF. The CDR3 DNA is TGTGCCAGCAGCTTAGAAGGGGCGACCAATCAGCCCCAGCATTTT.

The CDR3 reads CASSLQGSSSYEQYF. CDR3 in DNA: TGCGCCAGCAGCTTGCAGGGTTCCAGCTCCTACGAGCAGTACTTC. The chain links TRBV5-1 to TRBJ2-7; D possibly corresponds to TRBD1 (5 bases). This CDR3 has 15 amino acids. The V gene's germline CDR1 is SGHRS and CDR2 YFSETQ. The V end lost 1 base, the J end lost 0 bases, and 11 bases lay between the germline ends.

Concerning this clone: The junction departs from the called germline gene at one end, perhaps through a read error. This chain joins TRBV10-1 and TRBJ2-5; a possible D gene is TRBD2 (5 bases). Germline CDR1 reads WNHNN; CDR2 reads SYGVQD (reference sequence). This CDR3 has 17 amino acids. This CDR3 is CASCESTLGLASETQYF. The CDR3 DNA reads as TGCGCCAGCTGTGAGTCGACTCTTGGTTTAGCGAGCGAGACCCAGTACTTC.

The count of this clone is one. The gene calls are TRBV7-6 and TRBJ2-7; D gene uncertain. CDR1 SGHVS and CDR2 FNYEAQ come from the germline V gene. CDR3 length equals 13 residues. V shed 5 bases and J shed 3 bases, with 11 bases lying between them. The CDR3 region is CASSRADYYEQYF. CDR3 in DNA: TGTGCCAGCAGCCGCGCGGATTACTACGAGCAGTACTTC.

The chain recombines TRBV28 with TRBJ1-1; no definite D call. This CDR3 spans 12 amino acids. V lost 6 bases and J lost 10, with 15 bases in between. CDR1 MDHEN and CDR2 SYDVKM come from the germline V gene. CDR3 protein: CASSRSKSGAFF. DNA of the CDR3: TGTGCCAGCAGCAGATCTAAGAGCGGAGCTTTCTTT. Full variable domain (missing parts from reference TRBV28 and TRBJ1-1): DVKVTQSSRYLVKRTGEKVFLECVQDMDHENMFWYRQDPGLGLRLIYFSYDVKMKEKGDIPEGYSVSREKKERFSLILESASTNQTSMYLCASSRSKSGAFFGQGTRLTVV.

The CDR3 loop reads CASSYLGQGAGEQYF. The CDR3 DNA is TGTGCCAGCAGTTACCTGGGGCAGGGGGCTGGAGAGCAGTACTTC. The rearrangement uses TRBV6-5 and TRBJ2-7; 8 bases map to TRBD1. Trimming at V came to 2 bases and at J to 7 bases, leaving 10 bases not matched to a gene. The germline gives CDR1 MNHEY, CDR2 SVGAGI. The CDR3 totals 15 residues.

As to this clone: Other DNA sequences in the same sample also yield this CDR3. The chain recombines TRBV7-2 with TRBJ1-5; maybe TRBD1 (5 bases). The ends were cut back, 5 bases at V and 2 bases at J, with 10 bases in the middle. CDR1 SGHTA and CDR2 FQGNSA come from the germline V gene. CDR3 length: 14 residues. The CDR3 bases are TGTGCCAGCAGCCCCCGGGGGGGCAATCAGCCCCAGCATTTT. Its translation: CASSPRGGNQPQHF.

The chain uses TRBV3-1 (or the pseudogene TRBV3-2) and TRBJ1-6; 9 bases match TRBD1. Trimming removed 2 bases from V and 9 bases from J; junction bases left unmatched: 5. CDR3 length: 15 residues. Germline V lookup: CDR1 LGHDT, CDR2 YNNKEL (reference sequence). The CDR3 DNA reads TGTGCCAGCAGCCAAACTGGGACAGGGTCTTCACCCCTCCACTTT. Translation gives CASSQTGTGSSPLHF.

The V gene is TRBV6-5, the J gene TRBJ2-7; D might be TRBD1 (6 bases). The V gene's germline CDR1 is MNHEY and CDR2 SVGAGI. Trimming took off 2 bases at V and 2 bases at J, with 16 bases between the two ends. This CDR3 is 16 amino acids long. CDR3 amino acids: CASSYMSRDKTYEQYF. In DNA form, the CDR3 reads TGTGCCAGCAGTTACATGAGTCGGGACAAAACCTACGAGCAGTACTTC.

The gene calls are TRBV12-5 and TRBJ1-1, with D perhaps TRBD1 (6 bases). CDR1 and CDR2 from the germline V gene are LGHNT and FRNRAP. The CDR3 contains 14 residues. Trimming pared 6 bases from V and 1 base from J, leaving 12 bases between. CDR3 residues: CASGTGPANTEAFF. In DNA form, the CDR3 reads TGTGCTAGTGGGACAGGTCCTGCGAACACTGAAGCTTTCTTT.

The CDR3 nucleotides are TGTGCCAGCAGTAGGACTAGCGGGAGATTCGATGAGCAGTTCTTC. It encodes CASSRTSGRFDEQFF. The chain carries TRBV6-2 or TRBV6-3 and TRBJ2-1, with 13 bases lining up with TRBD2. The CDR3 length is 15 residues. The V gene end was trimmed by 5 bases and the J gene end by 8 bases; junction bases not matched to a gene: 6. Germline CDR1 and CDR2: MNHEY and SVGEGT.